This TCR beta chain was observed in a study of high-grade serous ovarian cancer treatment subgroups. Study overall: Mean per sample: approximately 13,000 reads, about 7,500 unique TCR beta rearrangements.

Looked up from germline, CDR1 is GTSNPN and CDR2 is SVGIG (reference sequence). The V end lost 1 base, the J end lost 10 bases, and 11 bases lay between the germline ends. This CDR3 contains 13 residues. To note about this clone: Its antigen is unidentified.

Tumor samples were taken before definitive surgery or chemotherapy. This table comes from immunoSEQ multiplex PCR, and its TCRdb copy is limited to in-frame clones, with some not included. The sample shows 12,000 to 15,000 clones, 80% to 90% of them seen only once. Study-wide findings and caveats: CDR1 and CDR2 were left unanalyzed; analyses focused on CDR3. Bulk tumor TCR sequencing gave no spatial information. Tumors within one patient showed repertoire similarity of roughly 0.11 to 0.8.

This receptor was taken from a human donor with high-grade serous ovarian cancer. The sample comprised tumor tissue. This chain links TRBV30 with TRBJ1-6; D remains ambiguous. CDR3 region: CAWSGVTGSPLHF. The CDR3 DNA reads TGTGCCTGGAGTGGGGTTACGGGGTCACCCCTCCACTTT. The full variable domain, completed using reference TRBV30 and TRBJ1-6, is SQTIHQWPATLVQPVGSPLSLECTVEGTSNPNLYWYRQAAGRGLQLLFYSVGIGQISSEVPQNLSASRPQDRQFILSSKKLLLSDSGFYLCAWSGVTGSPLHFGNGTRLTVT.